Below are 17 T cell receptor beta chains sequenced from a single sample in a study of CD8 T cells in ankylosing spondylitis. From the 5' RACE reads, TCRdb called clonotypes with MiXCR, one entry per CDR3 protein. Among about 240,000 distinct CDR3 sequences, roughly a tenth were seen once, and the ten largest hold 2.6%. The specimen sequenced was blood, either unsorted or a sorted T cell fraction (not recorded which). These receptors all come from a male donor with ankylosing spondylitis or in good health (not recorded which).

This clonotype has a count of ten or more. This chain uses TRBV5-1 with TRBJ2-7; a possible D gene is TRBD1 (5 bases). The germline CDR1 and CDR2 sequences are SGHRS and YFSETQ. The CDR3 has 15 residues. V lost 0 bases to trimming and J lost 2 bases, with 12 bases between them. CDR3 region: CASSLGQGRTYEQYF. As DNA, the CDR3 is TGCGCCAGCAGCTTGGGGCAGGGCAGGACCTACGAGCAGTACTTC.

The V gene is TRBV18, the J gene TRBJ2-6; D unresolved. Trimming pared 1 base from V and 0 bases from J, leaving 4 bases between. The CDR3 has 15 residues. Germline lookup yields CDR1 KGHSH and CDR2 LQKENI. The CDR3 loop is CASSPLNSGANVLTF. In DNA form, the CDR3 reads TGTGCCAGCTCACCACTGAACTCTGGGGCCAACGTCCTGACTTTC. Using reference TRBV18 and TRBJ2-6 for the parts outside the CDR3, the full variable domain is NAGVMQNPRHLVRRRGQEARLRCSPMKGHSHVYWYRQLPEEGLKFMVYLQKENIIDESGMPKERFSAEFPKEGPSILRIQQVVRGDSAAYFCASSPLNSGANVLTFGAGSRLTVL.

This clonotype was counted at least ten times. J is TRBJ2-3 and V is TRBV20-1, with 9 bases identical to TRBD2. V lost 4 bases, J lost 0 bases, and 5 bases stayed unmatched. This CDR3 is built from 15 residues. The germline V gene has CDR1 DFQATT and CDR2 SNEGSKA (reference sequence). The CDR3 DNA sequence: TGCAGTGCTACGAGGCGGGGGGGAAGCACAGATACGCAGTATTTT. Amino acids: CSATRRGGSTDTQYF.

This clonotype was seen many times. The chain joins TRBV7-2 to TRBJ2-3; D remains unclear. This CDR3 spans 15 amino acids. Germline loops: CDR1 SGHTA, CDR2 FQGNSA. V was trimmed by 2 bases and J by 6 bases, leaving 15 bases between them. The DNA for the CDR3 is TGTGCCAGCAGCTTAAGTGGGTCGGGCATGGATACGCAGTATTTT. It encodes CASSLSGSGMDTQYF.

This clonotype was detected many times. The rearrangement uses TRBV21-1 and TRBJ2-1; TRBD2 was called by the table and not checked on the DNA. TRBV21-1 is a pseudogene segment. The CDR3 consists of 15 residues. CDR3 coding DNA: TGTGCCAGCAGCAAAGGGGAGCGGGAGGGCAATGAGCAGTTCTTC. This gives the protein CASSKGEREGNEQFF.

This rearrangement joins TRBV7-9 to TRBJ2-1, with D possibly called TRBD1 or TRBD2 (5 bases each). Germline lookup yields CDR1 SEHNR and CDR2 FQNEAQ (reference sequence). The CDR3 extends over 16 amino acids. The ends were cut back, 5 bases at V and 1 base at J, with 15 bases in the middle. DNA for the CDR3: TGTGCCAGCAGCCGTGACGGGGCGGTGTCCTACAATGAGCAGTTCTTC. It translates to CASSRDGAVSYNEQFF.

This clonotype was picked up many times. The chain employs TRBV25-1 and TRBJ1-1; tentative D call: TRBD1 (5 bases). CDR1 and CDR2 (germline): MGHDK, SYGVNS. This CDR3 region has 14 residues. With 4 bases removed from V and 1 base from J, the gap between germline ends came to 10 bases. In DNA, the CDR3 is TGTGCCAGCAGTGCGGACATATGGAACACTGAAGCTTTCTTT. Translating gives CASSADIWNTEAFF.

The rearrangement joins TRBV2 to TRBJ1-1, with D maybe TRBD1 (5 bases). V was clipped by 0 bases and J by 5 bases, with 13 bases between them. The CDR3 covers 15 residues. Germline values: CDR1 SNHLY, CDR2 FYNNEI. As DNA, the CDR3 is TGTGCCAGCAGTGAAGCGCTGGGGGATTGGACTGAAGCTTTCTTT. Protein sequence: CASSEALGDWTEAFF.

This clonotype was seen many times. V usage is TRBV5-1 and J usage is TRBJ1-1; possible D gene TRBD1, 6 bases. CDR3 length equals 17 residues. Trimming pared 2 bases from V and 1 base from J, leaving 18 bases between. Looked up from germline, CDR1 is SGHRS and CDR2 is YFSETQ. CDR3 DNA: TGCGCCAGCAGCTTACAACCCGGGACAAAGCAGAACACTGAAGCTTTCTTT. This gives the protein CASSLQPGTKQNTEAFF.

This clonotype was seen many times. The chain has TRBV27 and TRBJ2-2; D is undetermined. The length of the CDR3 is 13 residues. Germline CDR1 MNHEY, CDR2 SMNVEV (reference sequence). V lost 5 bases and J 5 bases, leaving 9 bases between the germline ends. The CDR3 is CASSPPDTGELFF. The CDR3 bases are TGTGCCAGCAGTCCCCCGGATACCGGGGAGCTGTTTTTT.

This clonotype was found many times. The CDR3 protein is CASRQTANYGYTF. DNA for the CDR3: TGTGCCAGCAGGCAGACAGCTAACTATGGCTACACCTTC. The chain joins TRBV6-1 to TRBJ1-2; D is perhaps TRBD1 (5 bases). Trimming left V 6 bases short and J 0 bases short, with 8 bases between. The germline V gene has CDR1 MNHNS and CDR2 SASEGT. The CDR3 is 13 residues long.

This clonotype has ten or more counts. The J gene is TRBJ2-3, the V gene TRBV5-1, with 12 bases identical to TRBD2. This CDR3 is 18 amino acids long. J was trimmed by 0 bases and V by 3 bases; bases with no gene match: 8. Germline V lookup: CDR1 SGHRS, CDR2 YFSETQ. CDR3 DNA: TGCGCCAGCAGCTGGGTCGGGACTAGCGGGTCTAGCACAGATACGCAGTATTTT. It codes for CASSWVGTSGSSTDTQYF.

A few counts support this clonotype. The V and J genes are TRBV5-1 and TRBJ2-7; 8 nucleotides align to TRBD1. Trimming cost V 2 bases and J 6 bases; bases outside gene matches: 7. From germline, CDR1 is SGHRS and CDR2 YFSETQ. This CDR3 is 14 amino acids long. Here the CDR3 reads CASSFGQGIGEQYF. DNA of the CDR3: TGCGCCAGCAGCTTTGGACAGGGAATCGGCGAGCAGTACTTC.

This clonotype has a count of ten or more. The chain is built from TRBV2 and TRBJ1-6; 7 nucleotides align to TRBD1. CDR1 and CDR2 from the germline V gene are SNHLY and FYNNEI. The CDR3 loop spans 15 amino acids. The trim removed 6 bases at V and 6 bases at J, leaving 8 bases unmatched. The CDR3 loop reads CASRIQGISNSPLHF. The CDR3, as DNA: TGTGCCAGCAGGATACAGGGGATCAGTAATTCACCCCTCCACTTT.

This clonotype has a count of ten or more. The chain links TRBV7-2 to TRBJ2-1; D may be TRBD1 (6 bases). The germline CDR1 and CDR2 sequences are SGHTA and FQGNSA. The CDR3 runs 14 residues. Trimming pared 5 bases from V and 0 bases from J, leaving 8 bases between. Written as DNA, the CDR3 is TGTGCCAGCAGCAAGGACAGCTCCTACAATGAGCAGTTCTTC. Amino acids: CASSKDSSYNEQFF.

This chain joins TRBV29-1 and TRBJ1-1; D unresolved. The CDR3 consists of 12 residues. Germline assignment: CDR1 SQVTM and CDR2 ANQGSEA. Trimming took off 6 bases at V and 0 bases at J, with 8 bases between the two ends. CDR3 in amino acids: CSVNGLNTEAFF. CDR3 DNA: TGCAGCGTCAACGGGTTGAACACTGAAGCTTTCTTT.

This clonotype was observed many times. The rearrangement joins TRBV7-2 to TRBJ2-1, with D hard to call. This CDR3 has 11 amino acids. From germline, CDR1 is SGHTA and CDR2 FQGNSA. Trimming shortened V by 5 bases and J by 12 bases, and 11 bases separated the two germline ends. The DNA of the CDR3 is TGTGCCAGCAGCCGCGGAAAAGGGCAGTTCTTC. This gives the protein CASSRGKGQFF. Full variable domain (outside the CDR3, taken from reference TRBV7-2 and TRBJ2-1): GAGVSQSPSNKVTEKGKDVELRCDPISGHTALYWYRQSLGQGLEFLIYFQGNSAPDKSGLPSDRFSAERTGGSVSTLTIQRTQQEDSAVYLCASSRGKGQFFGPGTRLTVL.